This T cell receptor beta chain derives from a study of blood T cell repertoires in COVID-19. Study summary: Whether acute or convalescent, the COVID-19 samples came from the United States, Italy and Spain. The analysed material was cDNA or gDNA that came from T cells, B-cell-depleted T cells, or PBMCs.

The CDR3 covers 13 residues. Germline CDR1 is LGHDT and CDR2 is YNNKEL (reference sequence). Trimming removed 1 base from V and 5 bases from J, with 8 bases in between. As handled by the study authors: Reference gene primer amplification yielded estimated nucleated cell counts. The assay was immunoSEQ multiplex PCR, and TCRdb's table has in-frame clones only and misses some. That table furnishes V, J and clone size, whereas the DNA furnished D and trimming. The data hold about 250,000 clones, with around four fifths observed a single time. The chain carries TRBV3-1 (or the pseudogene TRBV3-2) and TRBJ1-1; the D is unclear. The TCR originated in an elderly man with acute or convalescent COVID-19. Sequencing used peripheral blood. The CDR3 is CASSQVAGTEAFF. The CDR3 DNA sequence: TGTGCCAGCAGCCAAGTCGCCGGTACTGAAGCTTTCTTT.